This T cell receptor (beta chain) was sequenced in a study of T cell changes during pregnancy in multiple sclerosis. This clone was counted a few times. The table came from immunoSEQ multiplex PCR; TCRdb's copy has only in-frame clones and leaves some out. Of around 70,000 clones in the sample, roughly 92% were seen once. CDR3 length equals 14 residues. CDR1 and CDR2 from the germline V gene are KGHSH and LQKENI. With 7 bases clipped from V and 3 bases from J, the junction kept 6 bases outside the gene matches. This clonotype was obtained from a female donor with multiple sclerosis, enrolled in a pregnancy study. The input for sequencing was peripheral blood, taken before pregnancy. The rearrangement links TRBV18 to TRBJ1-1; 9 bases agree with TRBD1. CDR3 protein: CASFTGTGHTEAFF. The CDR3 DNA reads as TGTGCCAGCTTTACCGGGACAGGGCACACTGAAGCTTTCTTT.